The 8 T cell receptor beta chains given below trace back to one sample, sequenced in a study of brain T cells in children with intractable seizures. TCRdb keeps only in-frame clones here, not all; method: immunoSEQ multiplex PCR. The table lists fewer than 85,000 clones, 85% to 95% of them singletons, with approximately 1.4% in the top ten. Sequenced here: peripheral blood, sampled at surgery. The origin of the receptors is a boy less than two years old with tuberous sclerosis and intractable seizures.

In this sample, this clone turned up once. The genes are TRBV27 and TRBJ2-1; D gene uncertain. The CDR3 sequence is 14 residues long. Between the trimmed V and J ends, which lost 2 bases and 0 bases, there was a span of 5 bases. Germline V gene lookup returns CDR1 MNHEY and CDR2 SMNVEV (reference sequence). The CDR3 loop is CASSLLSSYNEQFF. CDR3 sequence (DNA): TGTGCCAGCAGTTTACTTAGCTCCTACAATGAGCAGTTCTTC.

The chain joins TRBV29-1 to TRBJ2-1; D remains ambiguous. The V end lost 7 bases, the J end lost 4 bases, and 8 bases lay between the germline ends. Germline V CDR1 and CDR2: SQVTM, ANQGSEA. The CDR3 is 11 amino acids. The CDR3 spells CSAGEYNEQFF. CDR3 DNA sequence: TGCAGCGCTGGGGAATACAATGAGCAGTTCTTC.

CDR3 amino acids: CASSLSRGRNYGYTF. CDR3 DNA: TGTGCCAGCAGCTTATCTAGGGGTCGCAACTATGGCTACACCTTC. The chain combines TRBV7-9 with TRBJ1-2, with D possibly matching TRBD1 (5 bases). The CDR3 spans 15 residues. V was shortened by 2 bases and J by 2 bases, with 12 bases between the two germline ends. CDR1 is SEHNR and CDR2 is FQNEAQ in the germline V gene (reference sequence).

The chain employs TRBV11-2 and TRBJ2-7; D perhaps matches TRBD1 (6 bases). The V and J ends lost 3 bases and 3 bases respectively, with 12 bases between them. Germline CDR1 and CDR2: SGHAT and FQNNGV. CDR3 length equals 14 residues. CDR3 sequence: CASSFEPGVYEQYF. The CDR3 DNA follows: TGTGCCAGCAGCTTCGAACCAGGGGTCTACGAGCAGTACTTC.

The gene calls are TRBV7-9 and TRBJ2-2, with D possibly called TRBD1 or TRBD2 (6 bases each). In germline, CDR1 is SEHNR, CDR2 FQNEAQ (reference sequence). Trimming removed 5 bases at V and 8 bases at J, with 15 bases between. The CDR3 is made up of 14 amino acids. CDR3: CASSPWGAEGELFF. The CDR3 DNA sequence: TGTGCCAGCAGCCCATGGGGGGCCGAAGGGGAGCTGTTTTTT.

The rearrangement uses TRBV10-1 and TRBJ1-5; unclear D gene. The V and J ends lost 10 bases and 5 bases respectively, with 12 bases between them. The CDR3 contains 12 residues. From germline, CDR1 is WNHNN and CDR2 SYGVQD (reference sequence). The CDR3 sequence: CATQDGDQPQHF. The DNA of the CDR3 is TGCGCCACCCAGGACGGGGATCAGCCCCAGCATTTT.

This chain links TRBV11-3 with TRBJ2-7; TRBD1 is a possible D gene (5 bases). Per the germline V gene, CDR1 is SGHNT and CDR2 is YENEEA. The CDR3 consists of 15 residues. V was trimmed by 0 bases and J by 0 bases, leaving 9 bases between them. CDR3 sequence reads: CASSLEGHLSYEQYF. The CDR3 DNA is TGTGCCAGCAGCTTAGAAGGACACCTCTCCTACGAGCAGTACTTC. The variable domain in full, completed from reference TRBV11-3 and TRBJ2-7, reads EAGVVQSPRYKIIEKKQPVAFWCNPISGHNTLYWYLQNLGQGPELLIRYENEEAVDDSQLPKDRFSAERLKGVDSTLKIQPAELGDSAVYLCASSLEGHLSYEQYFGPGTRLTVT.

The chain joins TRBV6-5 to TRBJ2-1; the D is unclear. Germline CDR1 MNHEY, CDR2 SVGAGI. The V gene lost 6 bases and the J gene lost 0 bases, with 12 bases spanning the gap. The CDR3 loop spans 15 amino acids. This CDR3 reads CASSPTLDSYNEQFF. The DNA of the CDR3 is TGTGCCAGCAGCCCGACCCTTGACTCCTACAATGAGCAGTTCTTC.